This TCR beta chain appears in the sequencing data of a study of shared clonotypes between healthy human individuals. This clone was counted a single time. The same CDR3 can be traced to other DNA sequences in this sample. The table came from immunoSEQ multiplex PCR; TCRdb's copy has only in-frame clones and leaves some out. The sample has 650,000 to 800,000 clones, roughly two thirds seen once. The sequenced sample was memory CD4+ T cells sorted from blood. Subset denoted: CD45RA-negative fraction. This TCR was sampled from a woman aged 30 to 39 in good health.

CDR3 nucleotide sequence: TGTGCCAGTAGTATCGAAGGGGGCTCCCCCTACAATGAGCAGTTCTTC. The encoded protein is CASSIEGGSPYNEQFF. The chain joins TRBV19 to TRBJ2-1; 7 bases are shared with TRBD1. Germline CDR1 LNHDA, CDR2 SQIVND (reference sequence). Trimming took 3 bases from V and 2 from J; bases not matched to a gene: 7. The CDR3 covers 16 residues.